This T cell receptor (beta chain) came from a study of cytomegalovirus exposure and HLA in healthy donors. General observations from the study: Only CMV serostatus was available as immune exposure information. Reported performance of the classifier showed diagnosis of cytomegalovirus status with high specificity and sensitivity. Later analysis showed most CMV-associated TCR beta chains appearing HLA-restricted.

Germline CDR1 reads ENHRY; CDR2 reads SYGVKD. There are 12 residues in the CDR3. Between the trimmed V and J ends, which lost 7 bases and 3 bases, there was a span of 7 bases. A multiplex PCR was run with 60 Vbeta primers and 13 Jbeta primers. The assay was immunoSEQ multiplex PCR, and TCRdb's table has in-frame clones only and misses some. This sample has around 100,000 clones, with less than 85% found just once. Worth noting for this clone: Antigen specificity is unknown.

The rearrangement links TRBV10-3 to TRBJ2-1; no clear D. Sequencing was performed on PBMCs. This clonotype was obtained from a woman between 55 and 75 years old in good health and CMV-seropositive. CDR3 nucleotides: TGTGCCATCACAGGCAGCTACAATGAGCAGTTCTTC. Translated: CAITGSYNEQFF.